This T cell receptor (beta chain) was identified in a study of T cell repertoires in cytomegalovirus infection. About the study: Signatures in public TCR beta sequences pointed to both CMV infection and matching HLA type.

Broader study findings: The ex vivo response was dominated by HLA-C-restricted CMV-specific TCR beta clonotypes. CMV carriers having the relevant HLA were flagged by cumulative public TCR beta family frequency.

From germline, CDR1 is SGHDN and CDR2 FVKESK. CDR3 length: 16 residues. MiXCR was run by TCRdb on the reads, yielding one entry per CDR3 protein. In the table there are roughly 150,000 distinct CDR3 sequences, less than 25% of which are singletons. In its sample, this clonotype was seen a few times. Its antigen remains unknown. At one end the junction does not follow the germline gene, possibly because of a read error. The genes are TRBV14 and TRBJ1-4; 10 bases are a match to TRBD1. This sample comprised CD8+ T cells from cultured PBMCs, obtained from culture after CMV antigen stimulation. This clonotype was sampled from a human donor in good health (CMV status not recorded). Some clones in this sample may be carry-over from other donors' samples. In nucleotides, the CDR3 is TGTGCCAGCAGCCAAGCGCCGGGACAGGGGACTCCCGGGAGGCTTTTT. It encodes CASSQAPGQGTPGRLF.